This note documents a single T cell receptor (beta chain) sequence. cDNA came from approximately 0.5 to 1 ug RNA primed by random hexamers. TCRdb called the immunoSEQ multiplex PCR reads again in MiXCR, with one record for every CDR3 protein. Counted here are some 140,000 distinct CDR3 sequences, approximately 95% occurring once; the ten biggest clones make up more than 0.15%. The data are from a study of CD8 T cells in Susac syndrome. All included Susac syndrome patients satisfied recently defined diagnostic criteria for definite or probable disease. V gave up 6 bases and J gave up 3 bases; unmatched junction bases: 3. The germline V gene encodes CDR1 SGHVS and CDR2 FNYEAQ. The CDR3 has 13 amino acids.

V is TRBV7-6 and J is TRBJ2-5; 8 bases agree with TRBD2. The sequencing input was CD8+ T cells from PBMCs. The sequence came from a human donor with Susac syndrome. CDR3 DNA sequence: TGTGCCAGCAGAGGGACTAGTGAAGAGACCCAGTACTTC. Protein product: CASRGTSEETQYF. The full variable domain, with the rest looked up from reference TRBV7-6 and TRBJ2-5, is GAGVSQSPRYKVTKRGQDVALRCDPISGHVSLYWYRQALGQGPEFLTYFNYEAQQDKSGLPNDRFSAERPEGSISTLTIQRTEQRDSAMYRCASRGTSEETQYFGPGTRLLVL.